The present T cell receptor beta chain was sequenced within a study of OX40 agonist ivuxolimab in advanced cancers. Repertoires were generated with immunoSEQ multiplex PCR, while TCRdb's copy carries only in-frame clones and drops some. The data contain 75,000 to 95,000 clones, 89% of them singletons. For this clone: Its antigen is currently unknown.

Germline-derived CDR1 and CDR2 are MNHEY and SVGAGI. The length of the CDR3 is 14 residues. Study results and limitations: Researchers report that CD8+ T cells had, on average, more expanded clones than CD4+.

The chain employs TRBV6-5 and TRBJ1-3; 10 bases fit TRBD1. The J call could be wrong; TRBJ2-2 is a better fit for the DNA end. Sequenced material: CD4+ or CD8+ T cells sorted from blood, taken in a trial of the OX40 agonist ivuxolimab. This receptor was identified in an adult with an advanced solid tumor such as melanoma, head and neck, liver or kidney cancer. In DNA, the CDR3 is TGTGCCAGCAACGGACAGGGGGACACCGGGGAGCTGTTTTTT. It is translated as CASNGQGDTGELFF.